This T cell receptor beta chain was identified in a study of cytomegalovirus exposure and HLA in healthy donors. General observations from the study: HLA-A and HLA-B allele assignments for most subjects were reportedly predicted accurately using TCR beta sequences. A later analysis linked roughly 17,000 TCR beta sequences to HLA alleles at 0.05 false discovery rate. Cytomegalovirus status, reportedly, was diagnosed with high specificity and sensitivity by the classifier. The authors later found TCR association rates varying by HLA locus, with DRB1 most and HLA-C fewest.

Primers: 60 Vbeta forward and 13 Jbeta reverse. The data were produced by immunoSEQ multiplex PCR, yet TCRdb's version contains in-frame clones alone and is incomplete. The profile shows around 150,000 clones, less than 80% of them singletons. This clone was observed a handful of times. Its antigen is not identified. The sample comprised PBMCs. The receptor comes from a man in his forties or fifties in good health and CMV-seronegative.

The CDR3 loop is CAWSFGTSPGELFF. The CDR3 DNA reads TGTGCCTGGAGCTTCGGGACTAGCCCCGGGGAGCTGTTTTTT. The rearrangement joins TRBV30 to TRBJ2-2; TRBD2 agrees at 9 bases. Germline CDR1 reads GTSNPN; CDR2 reads SVGIG (reference sequence). CDR3 size: 14 residues. V shed 3 bases, J shed 6 bases, and the junction held 5 bases outside the gene matches.